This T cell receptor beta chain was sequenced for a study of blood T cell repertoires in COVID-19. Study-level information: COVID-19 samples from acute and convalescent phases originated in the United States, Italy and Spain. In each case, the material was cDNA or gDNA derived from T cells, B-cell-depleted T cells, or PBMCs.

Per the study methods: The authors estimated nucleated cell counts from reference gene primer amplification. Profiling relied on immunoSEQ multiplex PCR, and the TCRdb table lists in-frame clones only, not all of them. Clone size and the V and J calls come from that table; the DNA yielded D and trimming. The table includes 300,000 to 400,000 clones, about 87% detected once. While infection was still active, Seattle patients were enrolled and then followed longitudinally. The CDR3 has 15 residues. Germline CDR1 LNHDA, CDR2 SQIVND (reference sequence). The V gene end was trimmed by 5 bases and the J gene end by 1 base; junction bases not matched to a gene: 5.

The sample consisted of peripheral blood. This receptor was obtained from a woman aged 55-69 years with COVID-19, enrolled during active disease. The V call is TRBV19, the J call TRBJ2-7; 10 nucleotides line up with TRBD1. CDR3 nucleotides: TGTGCCAGTAGTCCTGGGACAGGGGTGTCCTACGAGCAGTACTTC. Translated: CASSPGTGVSYEQYF.